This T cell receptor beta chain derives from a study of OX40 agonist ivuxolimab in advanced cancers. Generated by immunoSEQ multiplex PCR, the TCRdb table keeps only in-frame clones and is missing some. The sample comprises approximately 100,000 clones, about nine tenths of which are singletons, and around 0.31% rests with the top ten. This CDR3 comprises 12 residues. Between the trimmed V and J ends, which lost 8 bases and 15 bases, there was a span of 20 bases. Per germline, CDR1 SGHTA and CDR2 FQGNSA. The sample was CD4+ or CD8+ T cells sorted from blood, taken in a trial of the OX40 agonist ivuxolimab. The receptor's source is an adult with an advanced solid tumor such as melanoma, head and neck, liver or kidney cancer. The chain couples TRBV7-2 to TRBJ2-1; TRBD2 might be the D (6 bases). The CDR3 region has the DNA TGTGCCAGCGCAGGGATCGGGGGACGGAGGTTCTTC. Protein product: CASAGIGGRRFF. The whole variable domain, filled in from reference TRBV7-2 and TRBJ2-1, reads GAGVSQSPSNKVTEKGKDVELRCDPISGHTALYWYRQSLGQGLEFLIYFQGNSAPDKSGLPSDRFSAERTGGSVSTLTIQRTQQEDSAVYLCASAGIGGRRFFGPGTRLTVL.